The present T cell receptor (beta chain) was sequenced within a study of blood T cell repertoires in COVID-19. As for the study in general: T cells, B-cell-depleted T cells, or PBMCs provided the cDNA or gDNA that served as material.

The CDR3 has 12 amino acids. The germline V gene has CDR1 GTSNPN and CDR2 SVGIG (reference sequence). With 1 base removed from V and 3 bases from J, the gap between germline ends came to 7 bases. Seattle researchers signed up patients amid active infection and tracked them longitudinally. The assay was immunoSEQ multiplex PCR, and TCRdb's table has in-frame clones only and misses some. The sample gives about 200,000 clones, about 88% of which show up once; 15% to 20% is in the top ten. This clone was observed a handful of times. This rearrangement joins TRBV30 to TRBJ2-7; D possibly corresponds to TRBD1 (5 bases). The clonotype was recovered from a man aged 50 to 59 with COVID-19, enrolled during active disease. Sequenced input: peripheral blood. The CDR3 protein is CAWSADSYEQYF. The CDR3 DNA sequence: TGTGCCTGGAGTGCAGACAGCTACGAGCAGTACTTC.